These T cell receptor beta chains were read from a single sample in a study of T cell repertoires in cytomegalovirus infection. No antigen has been identified for these receptors. One entry per CDR3 protein, called by TCRdb with MiXCR from the reads. The sample shows hundreds of thousands of distinct CDR3 sequences, around a third of them seen only once. The source material was cultured PBMCs, sampled from culture after CMV antigen stimulation. The receptors shown here come from a human donor in good health (CMV status not recorded). Some clones in this sample may be carry-over from other donors' samples. The CDR3 runs from the conserved cysteine through the conserved F or W. The D gene is left open where the match is weak. Rows give clone size only sometimes, using once, few, many, or a class for an expanded clone.

>.|TRBD2|TRBJ2-4|TRBV10-3
TGTGCCATCAGTGAGGCGGGAGTAGCCAAGGGCATTCAGTACTTC
CAISEAGVAKGIQYF
>many|.|TRBJ1-4|TRBV7-8
TGTGCCAGCAGCTTAAACTTGGGACGTGGGGAAAAACTGTTTTTT
CASSLNLGRGEKLFF
>many|TRBD1|TRBJ1-2|TRBV7-8
TGTGCCAGCAGCTTAATGATGACAGGGACGAACTATGGCTACACCTTC
CASSLMMTGTNYGYTF
>.|.|TRBJ2-1|TRBV7-8
TGTGCCAGCAGCTTAAGGGGGGGATACTACAATGAGCAGTTCTTC
CASSLRGGYYNEQFF
>few|.|TRBJ2-1|TRBV11-2
TGTGCCAGCAGATCTCCCAACTACGCCGGATACAATGAGCAGTTCTTC
CASRSPNYAGYNEQFF
>.|TRBD2|TRBJ2-7|TRBV7-2
TGTGCCAGCAGCTTAGGCACGAGCGGGAATTACGAGCAGTACTTC
CASSLGTSGNYEQYF
>few|.|TRBJ1-2|TRBV12-3/TRBV12-4
TGTGCCAGCAGTCCGTCCATGCCTTATTCTTATGGCTACACCTTC
CASSPSMPYSYGYTF
>many|.|TRBJ2-6|TRBV7-2
TGTGCCAGCAGCTTAGCGGGAGTATCTGGGGCCAACGTCCTGACTTTC
CASSLAGVSGANVLTF
>few|.|TRBJ1-2|TRBV10-3
TGTGCCATCAGTGAGTCCGTGGAGCATGGCTACACCTTC
CAISESVEHGYTF
>.|.|TRBJ1-1|TRBV12-3/TRBV12-4
TGTGCCAGCAGTTTTGTGGGGGCGGGAACTGAAGCTTTCTTT
CASSFVGAGTEAFF
>.|TRBD1|TRBJ2-4|TRBV7-8
TGTGCCAGCAGCTTAGTAAATTGGGGACAGGGGGCGATGAACATTCAGTACTTC
CASSLVNWGQGAMNIQYF
>.|.|TRBJ1-1|TRBV18
TGTGCCAGCTCACCACAGGGGGACGGCACTGAAGCTTTCTTT
CASSPQGDGTEAFF
>many|.|TRBJ1-5|TRBV12-3/TRBV12-4
TGTGCCAGCAGGGCTGGACAACAGAGCAATCAGCCCCAGCATTTT
CASRAGQQSNQPQHF
>few|TRBD2|TRBJ2-6|TRBV12-3/TRBV12-4
TGTGCCAGCAGTTTATCTTACTGGGGACTAGCGGGCGCCCTAGTCCTGACTTTC
CASSLSYWGLAGALVLTF
>.|TRBD2|TRBJ2-3|TRBV6-1
TGTGCCAGCAGGGCTAGCGGGGAAGATACGCAGTATTTT
CASRASGEDTQYF
>.|.|TRBJ2-1|TRBV10-3
TGTGCCATCAGTGAGGTCCAGGCGGGTGAGCAGTTCTTC
CAISEVQAGEQFF
>.|.|TRBJ2-1|TRBV6-6
TGTGCCAGCAGCTGGGGGCGAAACAATGAGCAGTTCTTC
CASSWGRNNEQFF
>.|TRBD2|TRBJ2-5|TRBV28
TGTGCCAGCAGTTACTGGGGGGGGGAAGAGACCCAGTACTTC
CASSYWGGEETQYF
>few|TRBD1|TRBJ1-4|TRBV7-9
TGTGCCAGCAGCGCCAACGACAGGGACGGGGGTGAAAAACTGTTTTTT
CASSANDRDGGEKLFF
>.|.|TRBJ2-5|TRBV12-3/TRBV12-4
TGTGCCAGTAGCCTATCGGGAGAACTAGAGACCCAGTACTTC
CASSLSGELETQYF
>.|TRBD2|TRBJ2-7|TRBV6-5
TGTGCCAGCAGTGCCCGGGGAGCGGGAACCACCTACGAGCAGTACTTC
CASSARGAGTTYEQYF
>.|.|TRBJ2-3|TRBV7-2
TGTGCCAGCAGCTTAATGAGCGGATCCCTCACAGATACGCAGTATTTT
CASSLMSGSLTDTQYF
>.|.|TRBJ2-1|TRBV4-2
TGTGCCAGCAGCCACCCCGCCGGTCCGGACTACTACAATGAGCAGTTCTTC
CASSHPAGPDYYNEQFF
>.|.|TRBJ2-3|TRBV7-9
TGTGCCGCCCAGGGTCCCAACCCGGATACGCAGTATTTT
CAAQGPNPDTQYF
>.|.|TRBJ1-4|TRBV7-2
TGTGCCAGCAGTCCCGATGATGAACTGTTTTTT
CASSPDDELFF
>many|.|TRBJ1-6|TRBV12-3/TRBV12-4
TGTGCCAGCAGCTTGAGCGGTTCACCCCTCCACTTT
CASSLSGSPLHF
>.|.|TRBJ1-5|TRBV19
TGTGCCAGTACGAGAAGGGATCTCAATCAGCCCCAGCATTTT
CASTRRDLNQPQHF
>once|TRBD1|TRBJ2-7|TRBV23-1
TGCGCCAGCAGTCGGGACAGGGTGGACGAGCAGTACTTC
CASSRDRVDEQYF
>.|TRBD2|TRBJ2-3|TRBV20-1
TGCAGTGCCCCGATAGCGGGACCAGATACGCAGTATTTT
CSAPIAGPDTQYF
>.|.|TRBJ2-1|TRBV2
TGTGCCAGCAAGCTAGCGTCAAGCTCCTACAATGAGCAGTTCTTC
CASKLASSSYNEQFF
>few|TRBD2|TRBJ2-1|TRBV7-7
TGTGCCAGCAGCTTGTCTAGCGGGAGTCGGAATGAGCAGTTCTTC
CASSLSSGSRNEQFF
>.|.|TRBJ1-2|TRBV12-3/TRBV12-4
TGTGCCAGCAGTTCCTGGACATATGGCTACACCTTC
CASSSWTYGYTF
>few|TRBD1|TRBJ1-3|TRBV6-1
TGTGCCACAGTTCCCAGGACAGGCCCTGGAAACACCATATATTTT
CATVPRTGPGNTIYF
>many|.|TRBJ2-3|TRBV6-1
TGTGCCAGCAGTGAACAGGGGAGGGATACGCAGTATTTT
CASSEQGRDTQYF
>.|TRBD2|TRBJ2-5|TRBV10-3
TGTGCCACCCTCCGGGGGGGCCAGCGTACAGAGACCCAGTACTTC
CATLRGGQRTETQYF
>.|TRBD2|TRBJ2-5|TRBV7-6
TGTGCCAGCAGCTTATGGGTAGCGGGGGGGGAGACCCAGTACTTC
CASSLWVAGGETQYF
>.|.|TRBJ2-1|TRBV27
TGTGCCAGCAGTTTAACAGGCCCACACAATGAGCAGTTCTTC
CASSLTGPHNEQFF
>.|TRBD2|TRBJ2-7|TRBV20-1
TGCAGTGCTTGTAGCGGGGGGCGCTACGAGCAGTACTTC
CSACSGGRYEQYF
>few|.|TRBJ1-1|TRBV9
TGTGCCAGCAGCTCAACAAAAGGGAACACTGAAGCTTTCTTT
CASSSTKGNTEAFF